This is a list of T cell receptor beta chains from one sample in a study of T cells after somatic rescue of genetic block. Using immunoSEQ multiplex PCR, the repertoire was profiled, and TCRdb retains in-frame clones only, with some absent. Among roughly 65,000 clones listed, just under 95% were seen once. Sequencing was performed on peripheral blood mononuclear cells (PBMCs). Receptors were obtained from a man between 40 and 49 years old. The CDR3 runs from the conserved cysteine through the conserved F or W. The order of the fields is J gene, clone size, V gene, D gene, CDR3 protein, CDR3 DNA. A D gene is named only where the DNA matches it firmly. Some rows mark clone size as missing; the rest say once, few, many or name a class of expanded clone.

J gene: TRBJ2-4; clone size: NA; V gene: TRBV2; D gene: TRBD2; CDR3 protein: CASSDGLAGVGAKNIQYF; CDR3 DNA: TGTGCCAGCAGTGACGGACTAGCGGGGGTAGGAGCCAAAAACATTCAGTACTTC
J gene: TRBJ1-4; clone size: NA; V gene: TRBV27; D gene: NA; CDR3 protein: CASSASNEKLFF; CDR3 DNA: TGTGCCAGCAGCGCGTCGAATGAAAAACTGTTTTTT
J gene: TRBJ2-5; clone size: NA; V gene: TRBV4-3; D gene: NA; CDR3 protein: CASSRGLGLHQETQYF; CDR3 DNA: TGCGCCAGCAGCCGTGGGCTCGGACTGCACCAAGAGACCCAGTACTTC
J gene: TRBJ2-2; clone size: few; V gene: TRBV9; D gene: TRBD2; CDR3 protein: CASSVISGAGELFF; CDR3 DNA: TGTGCCAGCAGCGTAATAAGCGGGGCCGGGGAGCTGTTTTTT
J gene: TRBJ1-6; clone size: once; V gene: TRBV6-6; D gene: NA; CDR3 protein: CASSYHTAQAPLHF; CDR3 DNA: TGTGCCAGCAGTTACCACACGGCTCAAGCACCCCTCCACTTT
J gene: TRBJ1-1; clone size: NA; V gene: TRBV28; D gene: NA; CDR3 protein: CASSWSDTEAFF; CDR3 DNA: TGTGCCAGCAGTTGGAGCGACACTGAAGCTTTCTTT
J gene: TRBJ1-2; clone size: NA; V gene: TRBV5-4; D gene: NA; CDR3 protein: CASSLDRSNYGYTF; CDR3 DNA: TGTGCCAGCAGCTTGGACCGATCTAACTATGGCTACACCTTC
J gene: TRBJ2-7; clone size: NA; V gene: TRBV18; D gene: TRBD1; CDR3 protein: CASSPSVPGQGREQYF; CDR3 DNA: TGTGCCAGCTCACCTTCGGTCCCGGGACAGGGGCGAGAGCAGTACTTC
J gene: TRBJ2-3; clone size: NA; V gene: TRBV28; D gene: NA; CDR3 protein: CASSHRGRRGDTDTQYF; CDR3 DNA: TGTGCCAGCAGTCACAGGGGCCGGAGGGGGGACACAGATACGCAGTATTTT
J gene: TRBJ2-1; clone size: NA; V gene: TRBV5-1; D gene: TRBD2; CDR3 protein: CASSPGGAGYNEQFF; CDR3 DNA: TGCGCCAGCAGCCCCGGGGGGGCAGGATACAATGAGCAGTTCTTC
J gene: TRBJ1-1; clone size: NA; V gene: TRBV27; D gene: NA; CDR3 protein: CATLGGAETEAFF; CDR3 DNA: TGTGCCACCCTCGGGGGCGCAGAAACTGAAGCTTTCTTT
J gene: TRBJ2-7; clone size: NA; V gene: TRBV5-1; D gene: TRBD1; CDR3 protein: CASSQTTGTYEQYF; CDR3 DNA: TGCGCCAGCAGCCAGACGACAGGGACCTACGAGCAGTACTTC
J gene: TRBJ2-5; clone size: NA; V gene: TRBV2; D gene: NA; CDR3 protein: CASSFSRTAETQYF; CDR3 DNA: TGTGCCAGCAGTTTCTCCAGGACAGCAGAGACCCAGTACTTC
J gene: TRBJ2-7; clone size: once; V gene: TRBV13; D gene: TRBD1; CDR3 protein: CASRRQGVYEQYF; CDR3 DNA: TGTGCCAGCAGAAGACAGGGGGTCTACGAGCAGTACTTC
J gene: TRBJ1-2; clone size: NA; V gene: TRBV7-2; D gene: NA; CDR3 protein: CASSLGEFYGYTF; CDR3 DNA: TGTGCCAGCAGCTTAGGGGAATTCTATGGCTACACCTTC
J gene: TRBJ1-5; clone size: NA; V gene: TRBV28; D gene: NA; CDR3 protein: CASSVPGNSNQPQHF; CDR3 DNA: TGTGCCAGCAGTGTCCCGGGTAACAGCAATCAGCCCCAGCATTTT
J gene: TRBJ1-5; clone size: NA; V gene: TRBV28; D gene: TRBD1; CDR3 protein: CASSPGTGVDQPQHF; CDR3 DNA: TGTGCCAGCAGTCCCGGGACAGGGGTTGATCAGCCCCAGCATTTT
J gene: TRBJ2-2; clone size: NA; V gene: TRBV5-5; D gene: TRBD1; CDR3 protein: CASSLGPDRGNTGELFF; CDR3 DNA: TGTGCCAGCAGCTTGGGACCGGACAGGGGGAACACCGGGGAGCTGTTTTTT
J gene: TRBJ2-2; clone size: NA; V gene: TRBV5-5; D gene: NA; CDR3 protein: CASSATLNTGELFF; CDR3 DNA: TGTGCCAGCAGCGCGACACTGAACACCGGGGAGCTGTTTTTT
J gene: TRBJ2-7; clone size: once; V gene: TRBV4-3; D gene: NA; CDR3 protein: CASSQDRGEYEQYF; CDR3 DNA: TGCGCCAGCAGCCAAGATAGGGGGGAGTACGAGCAGTACTTC
J gene: TRBJ2-1; clone size: once; V gene: TRBV18; D gene: NA; CDR3 protein: CASSPGPAEYNEQFF; CDR3 DNA: TGTGCCAGCTCACCGGGACCAGCAGAATACAATGAGCAGTTCTTC
J gene: TRBJ2-1; clone size: NA; V gene: TRBV11-3; D gene: NA; CDR3 protein: CASSHQGNEQFF; CDR3 DNA: TGTGCCAGCAGCCATCAGGGCAATGAGCAGTTCTTC
J gene: TRBJ2-4; clone size: NA; V gene: TRBV4-3; D gene: TRBD1; CDR3 protein: CASSPTGDAKNIQYF; CDR3 DNA: TGCGCCAGCAGCCCCACAGGGGACGCCAAAAACATTCAGTACTTC
J gene: TRBJ2-2; clone size: once; V gene: TRBV6-6; D gene: TRBD2; CDR3 protein: CASSPGGRPGELFF; CDR3 DNA: TGTGCCAGCAGCCCGGGGGGGCGACCCGGGGAGCTGTTTTTT
J gene: TRBJ2-1; clone size: NA; V gene: TRBV5-8; D gene: TRBD2; CDR3 protein: CASSLGTSGDNEQFF; CDR3 DNA: TGTGCCAGCAGCTTGGGGACTAGCGGAGACAATGAGCAGTTCTTC
J gene: TRBJ2-5; clone size: NA; V gene: TRBV4-2; D gene: TRBD2; CDR3 protein: CASSQLERGGLETQYF; CDR3 DNA: TGTGCCAGCAGCCAATTGGAGCGGGGGGGCCTCGAGACCCAGTACTTC
J gene: TRBJ1-5; clone size: NA; V gene: TRBV18; D gene: NA; CDR3 protein: CASSLNQGSNQPQHF; CDR3 DNA: TGTGCCAGCTCACTCAACCAGGGGAGCAATCAGCCCCAGCATTTT
J gene: TRBJ2-7; clone size: NA; V gene: TRBV5-6; D gene: TRBD2; CDR3 protein: CASRLTGGLATSYEQYF; CDR3 DNA: TGTGCCAGCCGACTTACAGGTGGACTAGCTACTTCCTACGAGCAGTACTTC
J gene: TRBJ2-5; clone size: NA; V gene: TRBV11-2; D gene: TRBD2; CDR3 protein: CASSLGGTSGREETQYF; CDR3 DNA: TGTGCCAGCAGCTTAGGGGGGACTAGCGGGAGAGAAGAGACCCAGTACTTC